This T cell receptor (beta chain) stems from a study of T cell repertoires in cytomegalovirus infection. Points from the study as a whole: HLA-C-restricted CMV clonotypes gave the most frequent clonotype in two of eight donors.

Trimming left V 4 bases short and J 8 bases short, with 21 bases between. Germline CDR1 and CDR2: MNHNS and SASEGT. The CDR3 is made up of 17 amino acids. TCRdb re-derived calls from the reads in MiXCR, one entry per CDR3 protein. The repertoire has 500,000 or so distinct CDR3 sequences, 16% of them found once; the top ten carry 20% to 30%. This clonotype turned up a few times. Its target is not known. The receptor comes from a human donor in good health (CMV status not recorded). Some clones in this sample may be carry-over from other donors' samples. The chain carries TRBV6-1 and TRBJ1-6; tentatively, D is TRBD1 (6 bases). The sequenced sample consisted of CD8+ T cells from PBMCs. CDR3 bases: TGTGCCAGCAGTGCAGCGACGACAAGGGGGATGGATTCACCCCTCCACTTT. This codes for CASSAATTRGMDSPLHF.